The 19 T cell receptor beta chains in this list originate from one sample, sequenced in a study of blood T cell repertoires in COVID-19. Measured with immunoSEQ multiplex PCR; TCRdb has only the in-frame clones, and not every one. Seen here are tens of thousands of clones, 65% to 90% observed once, and the top ten hold roughly 6%. What was sequenced was peripheral blood. The receptors derive from a woman between 55 and 75 years old with acute or convalescent COVID-19.

The CDR3 nucleotides read TGTGCCACCAGTGATGGCCATCAGCCCCAGCATTTT. Translating it yields CATSDGHQPQHF. The chain recombines TRBV24-1 with TRBJ1-5; D uncertain. Trimming removed 3 bases at V and 5 bases at J, with 4 bases between. The germline V gene has CDR1 KGHDR and CDR2 SFDVKD. The CDR3 runs to 12 residues.

The genes are TRBV29-1 and TRBJ2-2, with a possible D match to TRBD2 (6 bases). CDR1 is SQVTM and CDR2 is ANQGSEA in the germline V gene. The CDR3 sequence is 17 residues long. V dropped 7 bases and J dropped 4 bases, with 25 bases sitting between them. The DNA of the CDR3 is TGCAGCGCCATCAACGTTTTGGGCGGGGAAAGCACCGGGGAGCTGTTTTTT. Translated: CSAINVLGGESTGELFF.

The chain recombines TRBV27 with TRBJ2-5, with TRBD2 matching 8 bases. The germline V gene has CDR1 MNHEY and CDR2 SMNVEV (reference sequence). This CDR3 spans 17 amino acids. With V trimmed by 0 bases and J by 5 bases, 11 bases remained unmatched. CDR3 DNA: TGTGCCAGCAGTTTATCAAGTTTAGGGCGGGGGGTTGAGACCCAGTACTTC. It encodes CASSLSSLGRGVETQYF.

This sequence joins TRBV6-4 and TRBJ1-1; TRBD1 agrees at 8 bases. The CDR3 totals 14 residues. CDR1 and CDR2 (germline): MRHNA, SNTAGT. V shed 7 bases, J shed 2 bases, and the junction held 6 bases outside the gene matches. The CDR3: CASKSQGANTEAFF. The CDR3 DNA reads TGTGCCAGCAAGAGTCAGGGGGCAAACACTGAAGCTTTCTTT.

The V and J genes are TRBV19 and TRBJ1-1, with a weak D call TRBD1 (5 bases). Trimming removed 10 bases at V and 3 bases at J, with 15 bases between. The V gene's germline CDR1 is LNHDA and CDR2 SQIVND (reference sequence). The CDR3 sequence is 13 residues long. The CDR3 here is CATRQGSYTEAFF. The CDR3 coding sequence is TGTGCCACTCGCCAGGGATCGTACACTGAAGCTTTCTTT.

The sample holds a few counts of this clone. V usage is TRBV6-5 and J usage is TRBJ2-5; perhaps TRBD2 as D (5 bases). This CDR3 is built from 12 residues. The germline V gene encodes CDR1 MNHEY and CDR2 SVGAGI. V dropped 6 bases and J dropped 5 bases, with 10 bases sitting between them. The CDR3 loop is CASSPSGETQYF. The CDR3 bases are TGTGCCAGCAGCCCCTCGGGGGAGACCCAGTACTTC.

The chain links TRBV11-2 to TRBJ1-1, with D possibly matching TRBD1 (6 bases). Per the germline V gene, CDR1 is SGHAT and CDR2 is FQNNGV. The ends were cut back, 1 base at V and 13 bases at J, with 16 bases in the middle. The CDR3 consists of 13 residues. DNA for the CDR3: TGTGCCAGCAGCTTAGTGACAGGCTTCCCAGATTTCTTT. Translating it yields CASSLVTGFPDFF.

The rearrangement uses TRBV6-5 and TRBJ1-4; D gene ambiguous. Germline values: CDR1 MNHEY, CDR2 SVGAGI. The germline V and J ends were trimmed by 9 bases and 0 bases, with 8 bases remaining between them. This CDR3 is built from 13 residues. The CDR3 nucleotides read TGTGCCAGTTTATATGCAACTAATGAAAAACTGTTTTTT. It specifies CASLYATNEKLFF.

The V gene is TRBV6-5, the J gene TRBJ2-6, with 9 bases aligning to TRBD1. In germline, CDR1 is MNHEY, CDR2 SVGAGI. V lost 6 bases and J lost 8; bases outside the gene matches: 8. The CDR3 is 15 residues long. The CDR3 loop is CASSSGQGGSNVLTF. The CDR3 coding sequence is TGTGCCAGCAGCTCGGGACAGGGTGGTTCCAACGTCCTGACTTTC.

A note on this clone: A read error may account for a junction end that differs from germline. The chain employs TRBV6-5 and TRBJ2-3, with a tentative D call TRBD2 (6 bases). The germline gives CDR1 MNHEY, CDR2 SVGAGI. CDR3 length: 15 residues. The CDR3 DNA follows: TGTGCCAGCAGTGACTCTAGCGTTAGCACAGATACGCAGTATTTT. Its translation: CASSDSSVSTDTQYF.

This clone was observed once. The V and J genes are TRBV5-1 and TRBJ1-1; 8 nucleotides agree with TRBD1. This CDR3 has 13 amino acids. The germline V gene has CDR1 SGHRS and CDR2 YFSETQ. V lost 5 bases to trimming and J lost 4 bases; unmatched junction nucleotides: 4. CDR3 nucleotide sequence: TGCGCCAGCAGGCAAACAGGGGGCACTGAAGCTTTCTTT. Translated: CASRQTGGTEAFF.

This clone has just one count. The genes are TRBV5-1 and TRBJ2-1; 8 bases are shared with TRBD2. The CDR3 is 15 amino acids. The ends lost 0 bases at V and 6 bases at J; junction bases unmatched: 5. The germline CDR1 and CDR2 sequences are SGHRS and YFSETQ. For the CDR3, the DNA is TGCGCCAGCAGCTTGGCGGGGGGGGCCGGCAATGAGCAGTTCTTC. This sequence encodes CASSLAGGAGNEQFF. The full variable domain, rest sourced from reference TRBV5-1 and TRBJ2-1, is KAGVTQTPRYLIKTRGQQVTLSCSPISGHRSVSWYQQTPGQGLQFLFEYFSETQRNKGNFPGRFSGRQFSNSRSEMNVSTLELGDSALYLCASSLAGGAGNEQFFGPGTRLTVL.

This clone occurred once. The chain is built from TRBV10-3 and TRBJ1-2, with D possibly matching TRBD1 (6 bases). The germline V and J ends were trimmed by 7 bases and 3 bases, with 15 bases remaining between them. There are 14 residues in the CDR3. Germline-derived CDR1 and CDR2 are ENHRY and SYGVKD. The CDR3 nucleotides are TGTGCCATCACTGCCGGACAGTCGGACTATGGCTACACCTTC. Translated, it gives CAITAGQSDYGYTF.

The CDR3 region is CASSLPGQGAYEQYF. The CDR3 nucleotides are TGTGCCAGCAGTCTTCCGGGACAGGGGGCCTACGAGCAGTACTTC. The gene calls are TRBV6-6 and TRBJ2-7; 11 nucleotides line up with TRBD1. The CDR3 has 15 residues. The J segment lost 2 bases and the V segment lost 5 bases, leaving 5 bases of the junction unmatched. CDR1 and CDR2 from the germline V gene are MNHNY and SVGAGI (reference sequence).

The chain couples TRBV5-5 to TRBJ1-1; D call uncertain. The CDR3 has 16 residues. Trimming shortened V by 3 bases and J by 4 bases, and 19 bases separated the two germline ends. The germline V gene encodes CDR1 SGHKS and CDR2 YYEKEE (reference sequence). This CDR3 reads CASSSHARSRSTEAFF. CDR3 coding DNA: TGTGCCAGCAGCTCCCATGCCAGGTCGCGTAGCACTGAAGCTTTCTTT.

This chain connects TRBV9 to TRBJ2-1, with TRBD2 matching 8 bases. V shed 2 bases, J shed 6 bases, and the junction held 4 bases outside the gene matches. The CDR3 is made up of 14 amino acids. Per the germline V gene, CDR1 is SGDLS and CDR2 is YYNGEE. The CDR3 loop is CASSVKLAANEQFF. The CDR3 bases are TGTGCCAGCAGCGTTAAACTAGCGGCCAATGAGCAGTTCTTC. Complete variable domain (other parts from reference TRBV9 and TRBJ2-1): DSGVTQTPKHLITATGQRVTLRCSPRSGDLSVYWYQQSLDQGLQFLIQYYNGEERAKGNILERFSAQQFPDLHSELNLSSLELGDSALYFCASSVKLAANEQFFGPGTRLTVL.

The CDR3 sequence is CATSRDRVNTEAFF. Written as DNA, the CDR3 is TGTGCCACCAGCAGAGACAGGGTGAACACTGAAGCTTTCTTT. V is TRBV15 and J is TRBJ1-1; a weak D match, TRBD1 (5 bases). Deletions cut 0 bases from V and 0 bases from J, with 5 bases between. CDR1 is LNHNV and CDR2 is YYDKDF in the germline V gene (reference sequence). The CDR3 loop spans 14 amino acids. The full variable domain, with the rest looked up from reference TRBV15 and TRBJ1-1, is DAMVIQNPRYQVTQFGKPVTLSCSQTLNHNVMYWYQQKSSQAPKLLFHYYDKDFNNEADTPDNFQSRRPNTSFCFLDIRSPGLGDTAMYLCATSRDRVNTEAFFGQGTRLTVV.

V gene TRBV10-3 combines with J gene TRBJ1-5, with 9 bases lining up with TRBD1. Germline CDR1 ENHRY, CDR2 SYGVKD. With 7 bases clipped from V and 4 bases from J, the junction kept 5 bases outside the gene matches. This CDR3 comprises 14 residues. CDR3 DNA: TGTGCCATCAAGCCGGGACAGGGAAATCAGCCCCAGCATTTT. Its translation is CAIKPGQGNQPQHF.

The rearrangement joins TRBV19 to TRBJ1-6; perhaps TRBD1 as D (5 bases). Per the germline V gene, CDR1 is LNHDA and CDR2 is SQIVND (reference sequence). Trimming stripped 6 bases from V and 13 bases from J, with 19 bases between. The CDR3 is 14 amino acids. CDR3 nucleotides: TGTGCCAGTAGCCTTGACAGCCAGTCCATCCCCCTCCACTTT. Residues: CASSLDSQSIPLHF.